This is a list of T cell receptor beta chains from one sample in a study of blood T cell repertoires in COVID-19. Using immunoSEQ multiplex PCR, the repertoire was profiled, and TCRdb retains in-frame clones only, with some absent. The sample records around 160,000 clones, approximately 83% being singletons. Material for sequencing was PBMCs or T cells enriched from blood (not recorded which). The receptor set was obtained from a woman in her sixties or seventies who had recovered from COVID-19. Both conserved end residues are part of each CDR3. The D gene is left open where the match is weak. A row's size may be missing; if present it is once, few, many or a size class.

size	V	J	D	CDR3	DNA
NA	TRBV4-1	TRBJ1-4	NA	CASSQGTATNEKLFF	TGCGCCAGCAGCCAAGGGACAGCAACTAATGAAAAACTGTTTTTT
NA	TRBV11-2	TRBJ2-3	TRBD2	CASSLRWGGDTDTQYF	TGTGCCAGCAGCTTACGGTGGGGAGGGGACACAGATACGCAGTATTTT
NA	TRBV5-1	TRBJ2-7	TRBD2	CASSLGLAAAQEQYF	TGCGCCAGCAGCTTAGGACTAGCGGCTGCTCAGGAGCAGTACTTC
NA	TRBV4-1	TRBJ2-1	TRBD1	CASRQGSFNEQFF	TGCGCCAGCAGACAGGGGTCTTTTAATGAGCAGTTCTTC
NA	TRBV6-5	TRBJ1-2	TRBD1	CASSSDRGRIYGYTF	TGTGCCAGCAGTTCGGACAGGGGGCGTATCTATGGCTACACCTTC
NA	TRBV10-3	TRBJ1-2	NA	CAIKGGNYGYTF	TGTGCCATCAAGGGAGGGAACTATGGCTACACCTTC
NA	TRBV28	TRBJ1-6	NA	CASLSSYNSPLHF	TGTGCCAGTTTGAGCTCCTATAATTCACCCCTCCACTTT
NA	TRBV5-1	TRBJ2-1	TRBD2	CASSSGLEEDNEQFF	TGCGCCAGCAGCTCAGGACTAGAAGAGGACAATGAGCAGTTCTTC
NA	TRBV5-1	TRBJ2-2	TRBD2	CASSLALAEGTGELFF	TGCGCCAGCAGCTTGGCTCTAGCGGAGGGCACCGGGGAGCTGTTTTTT
NA	TRBV5-1	TRBJ2-7	NA	CASSLVPTGITYEQYF	TGCGCCAGCAGCTTAGTCCCGACAGGAATTACCTACGAGCAGTACTTC
NA	TRBV19	TRBJ1-4	NA	CASTSGDIANEKLFF	TGTGCCAGTACCTCAGGGGATATCGCTAATGAAAAACTGTTTTTT
few	TRBV19	TRBJ1-1	NA	CASSIGTNSWDTEAFF	TGTGCCAGTAGTATCGGGACTAATTCGTGGGACACTGAAGCTTTCTTT
few	TRBV18	TRBJ2-7	NA	CASSRGGQASYEQYF	TGTGCCAGCTCCCGGGGTGGGCAGGCCTCCTACGAGCAGTACTTC
NA	TRBV19	TRBJ1-1	NA	CASSSGRLKIDEAFF	TGTGCCAGTAGTTCAGGTCGCCTCAAGATTGATGAAGCTTTCTTT
NA	TRBV3-1/TRBV3-2	TRBJ2-1	TRBD1	CASSQAPGGRGNEQFF	TGTGCCAGCAGCCAAGCCCCAGGGGGCAGGGGGAATGAGCAGTTCTTC